This TCR beta chain came from a study of T cells after yellow fever vaccination. Findings and caveats of the study: Post-booster repertoires contained most primary-vaccination clones again (around 97% CD4, roughly 90% CD8).

This clonotype was seen ten or more times. Its target is not known. TCRdb redid the calling of the 5' RACE reads with MiXCR, one entry per CDR3 protein. This sample has under 100,000 distinct CDR3 sequences, with about 6% found just once. Germline CDR1 reads SGDLS; CDR2 reads YYNGEE. CDR3 length: 14 residues. V was pared by 0 bases and J by 5 bases, with 8 bases between. The V call is TRBV9, the J call TRBJ1-4, with a weak D call TRBD1 (5 bases). Sequenced here: CD8+ T cells sorted from PBMCs, sampled 10 days after the yellow fever booster vaccination. This clonotype originated in a man aged 18 to 35 who received the YFV17D yellow fever vaccine. DNA for the CDR3: TGTGCCAGCAGCGTAGCCGGGGGAAATGAAAAACTGTTTTTT. Translated, it gives CASSVAGGNEKLFF.